This TCR beta chain came from a study of patients and donors after allogeneic stem cell transplantation (dated by TCRdb to 2018 to 2021). As for this clonotype: Its antigen is unknown. Base qualities are missing; no much larger clone stands one base away.

Libraries were built with RT-PCR. The reads were generated on a NextSeq 550. The public reads were run again by TCRdb, first through fastp at Q25 and then through MiXCR, and only productive beta chains were kept. Each CDR3 protein appears once, grouped with its most common genes and DNA. The sample records approximately 210,000 distinct CDR3 sequences, less than 45% of which are singletons. The ten largest make up 33% of the sample. This TCR derives from a human donor who was either an allogeneic HSCT recipient or a stem cell or donor lymphocyte infusion donor (not recorded which). It is not recorded whose cells these are; they may come from a transplant donor. The source material was blood, either unsorted or a sorted T cell fraction (not recorded which).

The CDR3 protein: CASSLVQWEGYTF. The nucleotide sequence is TGTGCCAGCAGCTTAGTTCAATGGGAGGGCTACACCTTC. The chain couples TRBV7-2 to TRBJ1-2, with the D gene not clear enough to name. Taken from cysteine to phenylalanine, the CDR3 has 13 residues. Only CDR3 DNA remains: 39 bases, in frame from the first base. CDR1 and CDR2 (SGHTA, FQGNSA) derive from the germline V gene. V is reduced by 1 base and J by 8 bases, leaving a spacing of 11 bases between them.